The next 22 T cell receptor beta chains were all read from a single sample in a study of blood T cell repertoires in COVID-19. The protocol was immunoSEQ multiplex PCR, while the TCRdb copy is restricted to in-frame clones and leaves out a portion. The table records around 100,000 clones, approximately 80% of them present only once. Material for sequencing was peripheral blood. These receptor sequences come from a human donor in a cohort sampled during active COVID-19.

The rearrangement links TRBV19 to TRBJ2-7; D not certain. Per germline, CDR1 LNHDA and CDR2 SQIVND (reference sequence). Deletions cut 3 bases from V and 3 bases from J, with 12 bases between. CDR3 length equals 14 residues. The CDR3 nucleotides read TGTGCCAGTAGTATCGCTCTGGGCAGCTACGAGCAGTACTTC. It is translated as CASSIALGSYEQYF.

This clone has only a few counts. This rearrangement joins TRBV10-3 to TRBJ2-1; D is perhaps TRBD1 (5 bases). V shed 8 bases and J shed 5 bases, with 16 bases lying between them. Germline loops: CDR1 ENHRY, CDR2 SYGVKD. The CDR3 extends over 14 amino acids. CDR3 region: CAILDSEINNEQFF. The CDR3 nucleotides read TGTGCCATCCTAGACAGTGAGATTAACAATGAGCAGTTCTTC.

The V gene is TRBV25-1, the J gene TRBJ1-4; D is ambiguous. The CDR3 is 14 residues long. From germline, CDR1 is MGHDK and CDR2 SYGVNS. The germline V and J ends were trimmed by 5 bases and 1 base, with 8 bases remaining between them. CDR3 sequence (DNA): TGTGCCAGCAGTTCAGGCCTAACTAATGAAAAACTGTTTTTT. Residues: CASSSGLTNEKLFF.

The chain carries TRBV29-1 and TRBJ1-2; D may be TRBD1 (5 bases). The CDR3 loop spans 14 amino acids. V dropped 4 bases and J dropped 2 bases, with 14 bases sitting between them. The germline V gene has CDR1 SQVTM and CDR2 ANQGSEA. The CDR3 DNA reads TGCAGCGTTGTGTTCCAGGGCGTCAACTATGGCTACACCTTC. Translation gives CSVVFQGVNYGYTF.

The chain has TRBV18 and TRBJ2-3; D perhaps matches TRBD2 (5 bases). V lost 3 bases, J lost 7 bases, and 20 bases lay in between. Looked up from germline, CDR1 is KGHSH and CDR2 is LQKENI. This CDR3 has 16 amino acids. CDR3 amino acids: CASSPPYAGESNTQYF. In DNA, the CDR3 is TGTGCCAGCTCACCGCCCTACGCGGGTGAGTCCAATACGCAGTATTTT.

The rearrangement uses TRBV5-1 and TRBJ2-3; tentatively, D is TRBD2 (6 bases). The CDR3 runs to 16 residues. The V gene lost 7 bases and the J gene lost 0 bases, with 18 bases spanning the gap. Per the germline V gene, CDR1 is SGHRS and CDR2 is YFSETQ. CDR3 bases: TGCGCCAGCCGGAGCGGGCCTTTTTCTAGCACAGATACGCAGTATTTT. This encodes CASRSGPFSSTDTQYF.

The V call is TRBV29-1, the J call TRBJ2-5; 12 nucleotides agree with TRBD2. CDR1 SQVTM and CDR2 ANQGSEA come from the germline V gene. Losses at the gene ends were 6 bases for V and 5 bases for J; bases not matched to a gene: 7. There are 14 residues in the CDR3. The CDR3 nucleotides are TGCAGCGTCAGAACCGGGACTAGCGGGGAGACCCAGTACTTC. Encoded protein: CSVRTGTSGETQYF.

The CDR3 region has the DNA TGTGCCAGCAGCTTAGGACAGGGTGAACACATTCAGTACTTC. It yields the protein CASSLGQGEHIQYF. The chain is built from TRBV7-2 and TRBJ2-4; 7 positions agree with TRBD1. V shed 1 base and J 8 bases; nucleotides not matched to a gene: 5. Per the germline V gene, CDR1 is SGHTA and CDR2 is FQGNSA. This CDR3 spans 14 amino acids. The whole variable domain, filled in from reference TRBV7-2 and TRBJ2-4, reads GAGVSQSPSNKVTEKGKDVELRCDPISGHTALYWYRQSLGQGLEFLIYFQGNSAPDKSGLPSDRFSAERTGGSVSTLTIQRTQQEDSAVYLCASSLGQGEHIQYFGAGTRLSVL.

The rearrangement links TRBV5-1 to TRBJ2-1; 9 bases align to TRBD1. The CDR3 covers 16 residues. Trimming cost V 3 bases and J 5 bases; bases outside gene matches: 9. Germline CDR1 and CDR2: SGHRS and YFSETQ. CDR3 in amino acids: CASSSVPGQGNNEQFF. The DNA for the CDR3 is TGCGCCAGCAGCTCAGTCCCGGGACAGGGAAACAATGAGCAGTTCTTC.

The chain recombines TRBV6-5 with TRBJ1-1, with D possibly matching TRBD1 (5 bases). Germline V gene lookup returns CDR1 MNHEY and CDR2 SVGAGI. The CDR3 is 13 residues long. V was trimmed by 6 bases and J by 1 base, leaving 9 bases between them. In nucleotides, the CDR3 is TGTGCCAGCAGGGGGCGTAAGAACACTGAAGCTTTCTTT. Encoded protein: CASRGRKNTEAFF.

The CDR3 spells CASSLVGPPQETQYF. CDR3 coding DNA: TGTGCCAGCAGTTTGGTGGGGCCGCCTCAAGAGACCCAGTACTTC. This chain links TRBV27 with TRBJ2-5, with D possibly being TRBD1 (5 bases). V was shortened by 3 bases and J by 2 bases, with 13 bases between the two germline ends. This CDR3 contains 15 residues. Germline assignment: CDR1 MNHEY and CDR2 SMNVEV (reference sequence).

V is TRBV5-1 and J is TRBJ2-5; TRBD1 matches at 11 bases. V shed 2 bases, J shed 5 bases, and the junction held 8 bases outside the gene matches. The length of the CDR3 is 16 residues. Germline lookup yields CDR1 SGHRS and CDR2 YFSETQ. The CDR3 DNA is TGCGCCAGCAGCTTAACCGGGACAGGGGGTCGCGAGACCCAGTACTTC. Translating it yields CASSLTGTGGRETQYF.

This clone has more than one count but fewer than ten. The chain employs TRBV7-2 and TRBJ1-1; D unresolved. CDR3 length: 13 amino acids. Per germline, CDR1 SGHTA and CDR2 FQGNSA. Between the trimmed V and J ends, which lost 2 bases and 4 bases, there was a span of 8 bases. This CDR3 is CASSLISGTEAFF. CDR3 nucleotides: TGTGCCAGCAGCTTAATTTCGGGCACTGAAGCTTTCTTT.

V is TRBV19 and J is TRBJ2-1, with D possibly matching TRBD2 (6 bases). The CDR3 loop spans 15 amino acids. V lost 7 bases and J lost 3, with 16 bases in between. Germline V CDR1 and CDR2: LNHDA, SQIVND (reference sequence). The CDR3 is CASTRTTQVYNEQFF. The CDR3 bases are TGTGCCAGTACCAGGACTACTCAAGTCTACAATGAGCAGTTCTTC.

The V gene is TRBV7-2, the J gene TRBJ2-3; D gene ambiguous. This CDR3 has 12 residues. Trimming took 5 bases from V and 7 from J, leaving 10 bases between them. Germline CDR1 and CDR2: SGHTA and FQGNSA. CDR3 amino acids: CASSPSAYTQYF. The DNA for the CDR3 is TGTGCCAGCAGCCCAAGCGCATATACGCAGTATTTT.

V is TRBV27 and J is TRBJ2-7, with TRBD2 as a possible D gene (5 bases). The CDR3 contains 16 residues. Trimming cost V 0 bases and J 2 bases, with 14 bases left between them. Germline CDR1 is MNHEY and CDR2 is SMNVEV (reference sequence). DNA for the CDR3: TGTGCCAGCAGTTTATCCGTCGCGGGTGGTACCTACGAGCAGTACTTC. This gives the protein CASSLSVAGGTYEQYF.

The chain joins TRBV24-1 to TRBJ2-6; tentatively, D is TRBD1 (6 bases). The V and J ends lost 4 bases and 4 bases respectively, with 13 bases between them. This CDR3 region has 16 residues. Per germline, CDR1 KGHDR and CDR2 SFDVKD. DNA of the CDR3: TGTGCCACCAGTGAGCGAACAGGGCCCGGGGCCAACGTCCTGACTTTC. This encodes CATSERTGPGANVLTF.

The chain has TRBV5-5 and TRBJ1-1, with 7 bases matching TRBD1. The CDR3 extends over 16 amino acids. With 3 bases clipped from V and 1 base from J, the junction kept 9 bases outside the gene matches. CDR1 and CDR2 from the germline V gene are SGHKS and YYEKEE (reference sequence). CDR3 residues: CASSSGTVLGNTEAFF. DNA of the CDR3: TGTGCCAGCAGCTCAGGGACAGTTCTAGGGAACACTGAAGCTTTCTTT.

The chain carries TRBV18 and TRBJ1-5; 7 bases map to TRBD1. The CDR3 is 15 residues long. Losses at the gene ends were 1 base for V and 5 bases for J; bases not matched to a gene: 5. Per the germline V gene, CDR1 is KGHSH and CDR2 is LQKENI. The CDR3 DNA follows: TGTGCCAGCTCACCACGAGTAACAGGGGATCAGCCCCAGCATTTT. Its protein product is CASSPRVTGDQPQHF. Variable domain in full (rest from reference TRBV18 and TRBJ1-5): NAGVMQNPRHLVRRRGQEARLRCSPMKGHSHVYWYRQLPEEGLKFMVYLQKENIIDESGMPKERFSAEFPKEGPSILRIQQVVRGDSAAYFCASSPRVTGDQPQHFGDGTRLSIL.

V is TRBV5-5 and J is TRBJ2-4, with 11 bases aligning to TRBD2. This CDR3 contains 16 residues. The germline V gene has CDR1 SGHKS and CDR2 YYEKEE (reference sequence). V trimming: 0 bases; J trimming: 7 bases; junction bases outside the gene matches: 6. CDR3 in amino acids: CASSLGASGGLNIQYF. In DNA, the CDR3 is TGTGCCAGCAGCTTGGGTGCTAGCGGGGGGTTGAACATTCAGTACTTC. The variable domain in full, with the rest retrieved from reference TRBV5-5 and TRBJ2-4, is DAGVTQSPTHLIKTRGQQVTLRCSPISGHKSVSWYQQVLGQGPQFIFQYYEKEERGRGNFPDRFSARQFPNYSSELNVNALLLGDSALYLCASSLGASGGLNIQYFGAGTRLSVL.

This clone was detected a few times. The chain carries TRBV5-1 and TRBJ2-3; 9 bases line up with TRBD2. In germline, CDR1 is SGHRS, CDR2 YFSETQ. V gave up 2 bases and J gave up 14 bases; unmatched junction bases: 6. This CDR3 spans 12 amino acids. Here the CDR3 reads CASSFERGEPYF. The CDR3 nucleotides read TGCGCCAGCAGCTTCGAGCGGGGGGAACCGTATTTT. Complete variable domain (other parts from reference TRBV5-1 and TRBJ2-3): KAGVTQTPRYLIKTRGQQVTLSCSPISGHRSVSWYQQTPGQGLQFLFEYFSETQRNKGNFPGRFSGRQFSNSRSEMNVSTLELGDSALYLCASSFERGEPYFGPGTRLTVL.

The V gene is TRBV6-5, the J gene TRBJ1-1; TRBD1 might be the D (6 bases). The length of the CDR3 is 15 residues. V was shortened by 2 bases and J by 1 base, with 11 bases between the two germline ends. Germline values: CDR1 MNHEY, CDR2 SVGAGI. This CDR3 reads CASSYGGVGNTEAFF. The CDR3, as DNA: TGTGCCAGCAGTTACGGGGGCGTGGGGAACACTGAAGCTTTCTTT.